This is a list of T cell receptor beta chains from one sample in a study of blood T cell repertoires in COVID-19. Sequencing used immunoSEQ multiplex PCR; TCRdb keeps in-frame clones, though not all of them. The sample yields about 220,000 clones, 70% to 85% seen once. The source material was PBMCs or T cells enriched from blood (not recorded which). These receptor sequences come from a woman between 40 and 50 years old with acute COVID-19. CDR3s include the opening cysteine and the closing phenylalanine or tryptophan. The D gene is left open where the match is weak. For some rows the clone size is stated as once, few or many, or as a class when expanded; others skip it.

J gene	V gene	D gene	clone size	CDR3 length	CDR3 DNA	CDR3 protein
TRBJ2-5	TRBV28	.	.	13	TGTGCCAGCAGTTTGGGCCGATTGGAGACCCAGTACTTC	CASSLGRLETQYF
TRBJ2-7	TRBV14	.	.	13	TGTGCCAGCAGGCAAGCTCAGGGCTACGAGCAGTACTTC	CASRQAQGYEQYF
TRBJ1-2	TRBV4-3	TRBD1	.	15	TGCGCCAGCAGCCAAGTCCCGACAGGGGACTATGGCTACACCTTC	CASSQVPTGDYGYTF
TRBJ1-5	TRBV19	.	.	13	TGTGCCAGTAGTAACTCAGGGTCTCAGCCCCAGCATTTT	CASSNSGSQPQHF
TRBJ2-7	TRBV6-1	.	.	15	TGTGCCAGCAGTGAAAGGGGGGGCGTGGTCCACGAGCAGTACTTC	CASSERGGVVHEQYF
TRBJ2-3	TRBV29-1	TRBD2	.	15	TGCAGCGTGAGACTAGCGGAAGGACTTACAGATACGCAGTATTTT	CSVRLAEGLTDTQYF
TRBJ1-1	TRBV27	TRBD1	.	17	TGTGCCAGCACCCCTCGAGACAGGGGCAATAGGAACACTGAAGCTTTCTTT	CASTPRDRGNRNTEAFF
TRBJ2-7	TRBV28	TRBD1	.	15	TGTGCCAGCAGTTTAGCGGCAGGGGGCACCTACGAGCAGTACTTC	CASSLAAGGTYEQYF
TRBJ1-5	TRBV5-8	TRBD1	.	15	TGTGCCAGCAGCTTGGGACAGGGGAATCATCAGCCCCAGCATTTT	CASSLGQGNHQPQHF
TRBJ2-3	TRBV25-1	.	.	14	TGTGCCAGCAGTGGGGGGGGCCACACAGATACGCAGTATTTT	CASSGGGHTDTQYF
TRBJ2-4	TRBV6-1	.	once	15	TGTGCCAGCAGTGAAGCGGCGCTAGGCGGGCACATTCAGTACTTC	CASSEAALGGHIQYF
TRBJ1-5	TRBV2	.	.	14	TGTGCCAGCAGTGGTGGACAGTCGAATCAGCCCCAGCATTTT	CASSGGQSNQPQHF
TRBJ2-7	TRBV6-5	TRBD1	.	16	TGTGCCAGCAGTTGGGAAAGGACAGGGACCTCCTACGAGCAGTACTTC	CASSWERTGTSYEQYF
TRBJ1-2	TRBV20-1	.	.	11	TGCAGTGCTAGAGTCCCCGAGGGCTACACCTTC	CSARVPEGYTF
TRBJ1-1	TRBV12-3/TRBV12-4	.	.	13	TGTGCCAGCAAGGTGGGAGGAATAACTGAAGCTTTCTTT	CASKVGGITEAFF
TRBJ1-1	TRBV14	.	.	13	TGTGCCAGCAGCCCCCCCGCGGCCACTGAAGCTTTCTTT	CASSPPAATEAFF
TRBJ2-1	TRBV14	TRBD2	.	17	TGTGCCAGCAGCCAAGATTCGACTAGCGGAGTATACAATGAGCAGTTCTTC	CASSQDSTSGVYNEQFF
TRBJ2-7	TRBV6-2/TRBV6-3	TRBD2	.	14	TGTGCCAGCAGTTGGAGCGGGGGGGCTTACGAGCAGTACTTC	CASSWSGGAYEQYF
TRBJ2-3	TRBV7-2	TRBD2	.	16	TGTGCCAGCAGCTTAGTACCCAGCGGGGGGGCAGATACGCAGTATTTT	CASSLVPSGGADTQYF
TRBJ1-6	TRBV19	TRBD1	.	15	TGTGCCAGTGGACAGGGGAGCTCCTATAATTCACCCCTCCACTTT	CASGQGSSYNSPLHF
TRBJ2-7	TRBV24-1	.	.	15	TGTGCCACCAGTGATTTTGCCGGAGGTTCCTACGAGCAGTACTTC	CATSDFAGGSYEQYF
TRBJ1-4	TRBV30	TRBD1	few	14	TGTGCCTGGACTGCCGGGACAGAGCGTGAAAAACTGTTTTTT	CAWTAGTEREKLFF
TRBJ2-3	TRBV7-2	.	few	13	TGTGCCAGCAGTCTACAGGGAGCGGATACGCAGTATTTT	CASSLQGADTQYF
TRBJ2-5	TRBV7-3	TRBD2	.	14	TGTGCCAGCAGCCCGGGGGGGCTCCAAGAGACCCAGTACTTC	CASSPGGLQETQYF
TRBJ2-3	TRBV7-2	TRBD2	.	18	TGTGCCAGCAGCTTAGGACTAGCGGACCTTCCACTCACAGATACGCAGTATTTT	CASSLGLADLPLTDTQYF
TRBJ1-4	TRBV2	.	.	16	TGTGCCAGCAGTGAATGGGGGGGCGAAGTTAATGAAAAACTGTTTTTT	CASSEWGGEVNEKLFF
TRBJ2-7	TRBV19	.	.	13	TGTGCCAGTAGTATAGGCAGAACCTACGAGCAGTACTTC	CASSIGRTYEQYF
TRBJ1-4	TRBV7-8	TRBD1	.	18	TGTGCCAGCAGCCCGGGACAGGGGGCTCGTGGCGGGAAGGAAAAACTGTTTTTT	CASSPGQGARGGKEKLFF
TRBJ1-5	TRBV29-1	.	.	13	TGCAGCGTTGCCCAGGGCCGCAATCAGCCCCAGCATTTT	CSVAQGRNQPQHF
TRBJ1-3	TRBV20-1	.	once	12	TGCAGTGCTAGTCCGGGTGGAAACACCATATATTTT	CSASPGGNTIYF
TRBJ1-5	TRBV28	.	.	12	TGTGCCAGCAGTAACTTAAATCAGCCCCAGCATTTT	CASSNLNQPQHF
TRBJ2-2	TRBV5-1	.	few	11	TGCGCCAGCAGCGGAGCCGAGGAGCTGTTTTTT	CASSGAEELFF
TRBJ2-7	TRBV2	.	.	15	TGTGCCAGCAGTGAACTAAGACTAGGAGCCTACGAGCAGTACTTC	CASSELRLGAYEQYF
TRBJ2-3	TRBV10-1	TRBD2	.	15	TGCGCCAGCTGGGGGACTAGCGGGGCCCCAGATACGCAGTATTTT	CASWGTSGAPDTQYF
TRBJ1-2	TRBV5-1	TRBD1	.	13	TGCGCCAGCAGCACAGACAGGGCAGAAGGCTACACCTTC	CASSTDRAEGYTF
TRBJ1-2	TRBV6-5	TRBD1	few	15	TGTGCCAGCAGTTCCAACACGTGGGACAGGGGACCGCATACCTTC	CASSSNTWDRGPHTF
TRBJ2-2	TRBV7-2	TRBD2	.	15	TGTGCCAGCAGCTTAGACGGGGGGACCCCTCGGGAGCTGTTTTTT	CASSLDGGTPRELFF
TRBJ1-2	TRBV5-1	.	.	15	TGCGCCAGCAGTCCAAACCAGCAGGCAAACTATGGCTACACCTTC	CASSPNQQANYGYTF
TRBJ1-2	TRBV2	.	.	11	TGTGCCAGCACGGAGTGGGATGGCTACACCTTC	CASTEWDGYTF
TRBJ2-1	TRBV10-1	.	.	12	TGCGCCAGCAGTGAGACTAGCCATGAGCAGTTCTTC	CASSETSHEQFF
TRBJ2-7	TRBV9	TRBD1	.	14	TGTGCCAGCAGCCCCCGACAGGGGGCTTACGAGCAGTACTTC	CASSPRQGAYEQYF
TRBJ1-1	TRBV9	.	.	13	TGTGCCAGCAGCGTATTACTACAGGGTGAAGCTTTCTTT	CASSVLLQGEAFF
TRBJ2-2	TRBV6-2/TRBV6-3	.	.	15	TGTGCCAGCAGTTACGGGGGGGCCGGAACCGGGGAGCTGTTTTTT	CASSYGGAGTGELFF
TRBJ1-1	TRBV7-3	.	.	15	TGTGCCAGCAGCTTACAGTCCGCAGAAAACACTGAAGCTTTCTTT	CASSLQSAENTEAFF
TRBJ1-4	TRBV5-8	TRBD1	.	16	TGTGCCAGCAGCGCCGGACAGGGGCTCTGGCCGGGAAAACTGTTTTTT	CASSAGQGLWPGKLFF
TRBJ1-3	TRBV5-8	.	.	13	TGTGCCAGCAACAGAGTTGAAGGAAACACCATATATTTT	CASNRVEGNTIYF
TRBJ1-4	TRBV5-1	TRBD1	.	14	TGCGCCAGCAGCTTACAGGGGGTACAGGAAAAACTGTTTTTT	CASSLQGVQEKLFF
TRBJ1-2	TRBV24-1	.	.	12	TGTGCCAAGAGCAGGGGTAAGTATGGCTACACCTTC	CAKSRGKYGYTF
TRBJ2-2	TRBV30	TRBD1	.	16	TGTGCCTGGAGTAATCTCGGGACAGGGGTAGCCGGGGAGCTGTTTTTT	CAWSNLGTGVAGELFF
TRBJ2-3	TRBV5-8	.	.	18	TGTGCCAGCAGCTTGGCCGGTGGAGGAGGGGCTAGCACAGATACGCAGTATTTT	CASSLAGGGGASTDTQYF
TRBJ2-5	TRBV5-6	.	.	14	TGTGCCAGCAGCTCAGGGTCCCTAGGGGAGACCCAGTACTTC	CASSSGSLGETQYF
TRBJ2-2	TRBV10-3	TRBD2	.	18	TGTGCCATCAGGCAATCCCAACTAGCGGGCCCATCCCCCGGGGAGCTGTTTTTT	CAIRQSQLAGPSPGELFF